One and the same sample provided the 7 T cell receptor beta chains below, sequenced in a study of blood T cell repertoires in COVID-19. Generated by immunoSEQ multiplex PCR, the TCRdb table keeps only in-frame clones and is missing some. Among some 190,000 clones listed, 85% to 90% were seen once. The sample comprised peripheral blood. The receptors were sampled from a man between 18 and 29 years old with active or convalescent COVID-19.

This clone was detected once. The V gene is TRBV11-2, the J gene TRBJ2-2; D unclear. CDR3 length: 14 residues. V shed 5 bases and J shed 8 bases, with 15 bases lying between them. CDR1 and CDR2 from the germline V gene are SGHAT and FQNNGV. The CDR3, as DNA: TGTGCCAGCAGCGGAGCCTTAGGCCCGGGGGAGCTGTTTTTT. Encoded protein: CASSGALGPGELFF. The full variable domain, with the rest looked up from reference TRBV11-2 and TRBJ2-2, is EAGVAQSPRYKIIEKRQSVAFWCNPISGHATLYWYQQILGQGPKLLIQFQNNGVVDDSQLPKDRFSAERLKGVDSTLKIQPAKLEDSAVYLCASSGALGPGELFFGEGSRLTVL.

The chain has TRBV21-1 and TRBJ2-6; no DNA check was done on the table's D call, TRBD1. TRBV21-1 is a pseudogene. CDR3 length: 17 residues. This CDR3 is CASSMGTEDSGANVLTF. The CDR3 DNA is TGTGCCAGCAGCATGGGGACAGAAGACTCTGGGGCCAACGTCCTGACTTTC.

Here the CDR3 reads CASSDGDTDTQYF. CDR3 bases: TGTGCCAGCAGTGACGGGGACACGGATACGCAGTATTTT. The chain joins TRBV6-4 to TRBJ2-3; possibly TRBD1 for D (6 bases). Germline V gene lookup returns CDR1 MRHNA and CDR2 SNTAGT. The CDR3 totals 13 residues. V was shortened by 2 bases and J by 6 bases, with 9 bases between the two germline ends.

The genes are TRBV7-9 and TRBJ2-1; a possible D gene is TRBD2 (5 bases). The V end was cut by 6 bases, the J end by 1 base, with 16 bases between. Germline CDR1 is SEHNR and CDR2 is FQNEAQ (reference sequence). This CDR3 has 16 amino acids. The CDR3 sequence is CASRPGVGRSYNEQFF. As DNA, the CDR3 is TGTGCCAGCAGACCCGGGGTTGGACGGTCCTACAATGAGCAGTTCTTC.

The V and J genes are TRBV5-6 and TRBJ1-1; tentative D call: TRBD1 (6 bases). The CDR3 contains 12 residues. Germline assignment: CDR1 SGHDT and CDR2 YYEEEE. Trimming left V 3 bases short and J 5 bases short, with 8 bases between. CDR3 in amino acids: CASSWGHTEAFF. The CDR3 DNA sequence: TGTGCCAGCAGCTGGGGACATACTGAAGCTTTCTTT.

V and J are TRBV5-1 and TRBJ1-4; TRBD1 matches at 7 bases. Losses at the gene ends were 4 bases for V and 2 bases for J; bases not matched to a gene: 20. This CDR3 is built from 20 residues. Per the germline V gene, CDR1 is SGHRS and CDR2 is YFSETQ. The CDR3 nucleotides read TGCGCCAGCAGCCTTCCCAACAACCTGGAGGGGGCGCTTACTAATGAAAAACTGTTTTTT. Its translation is CASSLPNNLEGALTNEKLFF.

This clone was found many times. J is TRBJ1-3 and V is TRBV7-9, with 8 bases lining up with TRBD1. V lost 5 bases to trimming and J lost 4 bases; unmatched junction nucleotides: 4. Germline V gene sequence: CDR1 SEHNR, CDR2 FQNEAQ (reference sequence). CDR3 length equals 14 residues. CDR3 in amino acids: CASSQGQEGNTIYF. The DNA for the CDR3 is TGTGCCAGCAGCCAGGGACAGGAGGGAAACACCATATATTTT.